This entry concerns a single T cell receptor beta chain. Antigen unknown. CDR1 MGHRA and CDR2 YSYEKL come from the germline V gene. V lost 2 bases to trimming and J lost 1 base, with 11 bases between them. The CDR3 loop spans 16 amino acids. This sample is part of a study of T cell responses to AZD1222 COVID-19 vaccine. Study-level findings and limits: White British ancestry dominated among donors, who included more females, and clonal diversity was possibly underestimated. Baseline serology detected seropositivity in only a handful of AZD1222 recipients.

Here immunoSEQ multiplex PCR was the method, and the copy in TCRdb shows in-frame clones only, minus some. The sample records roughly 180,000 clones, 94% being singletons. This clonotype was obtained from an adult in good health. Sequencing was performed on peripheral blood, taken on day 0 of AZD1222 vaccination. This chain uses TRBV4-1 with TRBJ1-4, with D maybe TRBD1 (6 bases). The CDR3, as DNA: TGCGCCAGCAGCCAACGCTCACAGGGAACTAATGAAAAACTGTTTTTT. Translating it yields CASSQRSQGTNEKLFF.